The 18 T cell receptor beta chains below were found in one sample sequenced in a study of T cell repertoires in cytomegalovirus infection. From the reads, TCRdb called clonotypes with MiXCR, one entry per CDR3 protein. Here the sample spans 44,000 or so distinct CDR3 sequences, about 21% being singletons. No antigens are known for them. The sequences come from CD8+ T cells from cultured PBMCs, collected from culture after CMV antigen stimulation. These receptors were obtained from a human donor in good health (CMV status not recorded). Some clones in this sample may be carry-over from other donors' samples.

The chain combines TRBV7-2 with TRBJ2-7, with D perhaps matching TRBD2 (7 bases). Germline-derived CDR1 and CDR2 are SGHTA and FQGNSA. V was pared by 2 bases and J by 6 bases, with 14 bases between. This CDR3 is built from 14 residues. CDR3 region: CASSLMGGGREQYF. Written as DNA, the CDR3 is TGTGCCAGCAGCTTAATGGGAGGGGGACGCGAGCAGTACTTC.

CDR3 in amino acids: CASIQRDREAFF. For the CDR3, the DNA is TGTGCCAGCATCCAAAGGGACAGGGAAGCTTTCTTT. The genes are TRBV7-2 and TRBJ1-1; TRBD1 agrees at 8 bases. The V and J ends lost 7 bases and 8 bases, in that order; junction bases with no gene match: 6. This CDR3 comprises 12 residues. Germline CDR1 and CDR2: SGHTA and FQGNSA.

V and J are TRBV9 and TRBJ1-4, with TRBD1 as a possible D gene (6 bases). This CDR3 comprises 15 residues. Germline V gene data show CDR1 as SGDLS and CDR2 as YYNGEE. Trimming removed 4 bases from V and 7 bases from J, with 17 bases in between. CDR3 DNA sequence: TGTGCCAGCAGCATTGGGGGGGCTCACAGTGAAAAACTGTTTTTT. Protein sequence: CASSIGGAHSEKLFF.

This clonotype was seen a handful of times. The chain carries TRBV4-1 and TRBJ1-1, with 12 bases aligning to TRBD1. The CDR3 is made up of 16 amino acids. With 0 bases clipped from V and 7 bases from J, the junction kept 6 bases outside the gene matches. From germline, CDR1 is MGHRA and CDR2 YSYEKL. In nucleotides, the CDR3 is TGCGCCAGCAGCCAAGATCCCGGGACAGGGGGCGGTGAAGCTTTCTTT. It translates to CASSQDPGTGGGEAFF.

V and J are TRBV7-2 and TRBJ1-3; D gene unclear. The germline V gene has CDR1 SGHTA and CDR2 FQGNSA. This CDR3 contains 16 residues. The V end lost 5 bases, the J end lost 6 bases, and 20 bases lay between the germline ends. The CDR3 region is CASSRSWQSAENTIYF. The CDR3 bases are TGTGCCAGCAGCCGCTCCTGGCAATCTGCTGAAAACACCATATATTTT.

The CDR3 bases are TGTGCCAGCAGCTTCAGACAGGGTACCTACGAGCAGTACTTC. Protein sequence: CASSFRQGTYEQYF. The rearrangement links TRBV7-9 to TRBJ2-7; 7 bases agree with TRBD1. The CDR3 has 14 residues. Germline loops: CDR1 SEHNR, CDR2 FQNEAQ (reference sequence). Losses at the gene ends were 3 bases for V and 2 bases for J; bases not matched to a gene: 4. The full variable domain, completed using reference TRBV7-9 and TRBJ2-7, is DTGVSQNPRHKITKRGQNVTFRCDPISEHNRLYWYRQTLGQGPEFLTYFQNEAQLEKSRLLSDRFSAERPKGSFSTLEIQRTEQGDSAMYLCASSFRQGTYEQYFGPGTRLTVT.

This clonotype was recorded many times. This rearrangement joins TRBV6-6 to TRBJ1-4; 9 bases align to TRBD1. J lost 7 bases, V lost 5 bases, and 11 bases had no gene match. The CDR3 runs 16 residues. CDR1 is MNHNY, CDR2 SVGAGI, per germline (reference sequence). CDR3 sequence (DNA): TGTGCCAGCAGTGAGGACAGGGGAATATGGAGTGAAAAACTGTTTTTT. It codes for CASSEDRGIWSEKLFF.

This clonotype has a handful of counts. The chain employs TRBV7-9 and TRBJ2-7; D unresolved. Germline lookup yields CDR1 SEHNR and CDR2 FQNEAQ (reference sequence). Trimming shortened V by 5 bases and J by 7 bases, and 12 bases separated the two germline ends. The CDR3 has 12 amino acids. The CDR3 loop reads CASSPPRLEQYF. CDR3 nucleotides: TGTGCCAGCAGCCCTCCTCGTCTGGAGCAGTACTTC.

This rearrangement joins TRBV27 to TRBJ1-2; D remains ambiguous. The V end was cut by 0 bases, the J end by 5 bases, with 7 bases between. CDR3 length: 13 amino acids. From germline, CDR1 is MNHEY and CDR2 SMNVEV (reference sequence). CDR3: CASSLSSSYGYTF. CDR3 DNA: TGTGCCAGCAGTTTATCTTCTTCTTATGGCTACACCTTC.

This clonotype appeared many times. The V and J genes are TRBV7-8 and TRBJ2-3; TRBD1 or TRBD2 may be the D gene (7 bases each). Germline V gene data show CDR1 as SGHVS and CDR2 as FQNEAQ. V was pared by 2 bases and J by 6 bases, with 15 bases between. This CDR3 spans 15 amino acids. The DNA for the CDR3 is TGTGCCAGCAGCTTAACCGGGACAGCGGGGGATACGCAGTATTTT. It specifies CASSLTGTAGDTQYF. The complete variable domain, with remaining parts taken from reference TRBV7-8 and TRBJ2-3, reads GAGVSQSPRYKVAKRGQDVALRCDPISGHVSLFWYQQALGQGPEFLTYFQNEAQLDKSGLPSDRFFAERPEGSVSTLKIQRTQQEDSAVYLCASSLTGTAGDTQYFGPGTRLTVL.

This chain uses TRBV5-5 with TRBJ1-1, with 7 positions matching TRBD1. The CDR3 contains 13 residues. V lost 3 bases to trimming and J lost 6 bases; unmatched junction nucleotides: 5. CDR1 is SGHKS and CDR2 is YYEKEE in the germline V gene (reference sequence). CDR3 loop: CASSSDRAPEAFF. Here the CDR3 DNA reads TGTGCCAGCAGCTCAGACAGGGCTCCTGAAGCTTTCTTT.

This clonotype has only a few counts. CDR3 region: CASSQVFRNIQYF. DNA for the CDR3: TGCGCCAGCAGCCAAGTCTTTAGGAACATTCAGTACTTC. This sequence joins TRBV4-1 and TRBJ2-4; D unclear. This CDR3 is 13 amino acids long. The V end was cut by 1 base, the J end by 7 bases, with 8 bases between. Germline CDR1 reads MGHRA; CDR2 reads YSYEKL.

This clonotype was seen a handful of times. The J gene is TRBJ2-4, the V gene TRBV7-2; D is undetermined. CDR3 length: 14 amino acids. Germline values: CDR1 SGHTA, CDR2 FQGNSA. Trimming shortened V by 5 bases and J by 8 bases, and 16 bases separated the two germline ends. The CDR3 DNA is TGTGCCAGCAGCAAAAAGCCGCGAGTCGACATTCAGTACTTC. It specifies CASSKKPRVDIQYF.

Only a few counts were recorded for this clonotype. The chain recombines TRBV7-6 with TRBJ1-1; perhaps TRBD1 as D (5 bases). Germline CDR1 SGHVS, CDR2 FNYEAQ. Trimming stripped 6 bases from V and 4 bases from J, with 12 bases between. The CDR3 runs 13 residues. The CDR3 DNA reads TGTGCCAGCAGTCCCGGGACCCGCACTGAAGCTTTCTTT. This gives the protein CASSPGTRTEAFF.

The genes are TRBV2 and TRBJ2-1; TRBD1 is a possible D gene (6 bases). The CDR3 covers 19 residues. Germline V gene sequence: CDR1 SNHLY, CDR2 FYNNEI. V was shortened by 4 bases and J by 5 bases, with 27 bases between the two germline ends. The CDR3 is CASSGPGMGAVGVHNEQFF. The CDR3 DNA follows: TGTGCCAGCAGTGGTCCGGGAATGGGGGCGGTTGGAGTTCACAATGAGCAGTTCTTC.

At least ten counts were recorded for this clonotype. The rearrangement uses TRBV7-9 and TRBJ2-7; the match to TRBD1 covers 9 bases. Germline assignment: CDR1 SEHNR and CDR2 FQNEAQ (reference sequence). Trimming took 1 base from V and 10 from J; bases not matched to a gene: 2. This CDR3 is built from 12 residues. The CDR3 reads CASSLGQGDQYF. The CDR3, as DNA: TGTGCCAGCAGCTTAGGACAGGGGGATCAGTACTTC.

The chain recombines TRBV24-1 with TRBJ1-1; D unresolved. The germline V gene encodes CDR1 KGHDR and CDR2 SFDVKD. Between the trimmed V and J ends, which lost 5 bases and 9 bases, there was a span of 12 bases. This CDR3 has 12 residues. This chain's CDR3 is CATSGGMDQAFF. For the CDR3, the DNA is TGTGCCACCAGTGGCGGTATGGATCAAGCTTTCTTT.

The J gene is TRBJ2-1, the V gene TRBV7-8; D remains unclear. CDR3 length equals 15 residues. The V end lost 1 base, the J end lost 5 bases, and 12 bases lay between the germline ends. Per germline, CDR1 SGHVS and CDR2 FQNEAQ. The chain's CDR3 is CASSLGFRSNNEQFF. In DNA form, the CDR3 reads TGTGCCAGCAGCTTAGGTTTCCGCAGTAACAATGAGCAGTTCTTC.